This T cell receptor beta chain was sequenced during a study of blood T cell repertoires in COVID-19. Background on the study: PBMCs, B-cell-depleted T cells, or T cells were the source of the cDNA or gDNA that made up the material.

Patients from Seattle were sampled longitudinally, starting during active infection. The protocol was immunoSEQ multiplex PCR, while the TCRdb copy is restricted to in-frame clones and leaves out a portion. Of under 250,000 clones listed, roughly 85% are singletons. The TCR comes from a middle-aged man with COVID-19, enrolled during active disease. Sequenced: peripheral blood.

CDR3 sequence reads: CASSYDRSNQPQHF. The CDR3 DNA follows: TGCGCCAGCAGCTATGACAGGAGCAATCAGCCCCAGCATTTT. The V gene is TRBV4-1, the J gene TRBJ1-5; TRBD1 might be the D (6 bases). The germline V and J ends were trimmed by 5 bases and 1 base, with 9 bases remaining between them. The germline V gene has CDR1 MGHRA and CDR2 YSYEKL. There are 14 residues in the CDR3.